What follows are 20 T cell receptor beta chains derived from one specimen sequenced in a study of PD-1 blockade in classical Hodgkin lymphoma. TCRdb's copy holds only in-frame clones and misses some; the assay was immunoSEQ multiplex PCR. The sample lists about 24,000 clones, 91% occurring once. Time point reported: newly diagnosed, previously untreated cHL patient sample. Purified CD4+ T cells were obtained from thawed PBMCs through magnetic negative selection. Sequenced sample: CD4+ T cells from blood. These receptors were collected from a human donor with classical Hodgkin lymphoma.

The chain recombines TRBV7-8 with TRBJ2-7; D is perhaps TRBD1 or TRBD2 (5 bases each). CDR1 and CDR2 from the germline V gene are SGHVS and FQNEAQ. The CDR3 loop spans 15 amino acids. V was clipped by 0 bases and J by 9 bases, with 18 bases between them. CDR3 sequence: CASSLAPTAGAGQYF. The CDR3 DNA reads as TGTGCCAGCAGCTTAGCGCCCACCGCCGGGGCTGGGCAGTACTTC. The full variable domain, rest sourced from reference TRBV7-8 and TRBJ2-7, is GAGVSQSPRYKVAKRGQDVALRCDPISGHVSLFWYQQALGQGPEFLTYFQNEAQLDKSGLPSDRFFAERPEGSVSTLKIQRTQQEDSAVYLCASSLAPTAGAGQYFGPGTRLTVT.

This clone was seen only a few times. The chain couples TRBV18 to TRBJ2-2, with D unresolved. This CDR3 contains 13 residues. The ends were cut back, 3 bases at V and 3 bases at J, with 5 bases in the middle. CDR1 is KGHSH, CDR2 LQKENI, per germline. Here the CDR3 DNA reads TGTGCCAGCTCACCCCAGTACACCGGGGAGCTGTTTTTT. Translating it yields CASSPQYTGELFF.

The chain has TRBV19 and TRBJ2-3; 9 nucleotides align to TRBD1. The CDR3 spans 15 residues. Germline V lookup: CDR1 LNHDA, CDR2 SQIVND (reference sequence). V lost 6 bases to trimming and J lost 2 bases; unmatched junction nucleotides: 6. The CDR3 reads CASSRGQGDTDTQYF. In DNA, the CDR3 is TGTGCCAGTAGCCGGGGACAGGGAGACACAGATACGCAGTATTTT.

The chain uses TRBV5-4 and TRBJ1-2, with 7 bases identical to TRBD1. CDR3 length: 16 residues. In germline, CDR1 is SGHNT, CDR2 YYREEE (reference sequence). Trimming cost V 4 bases and J 6 bases; bases outside gene matches: 15. Here the CDR3 reads CASSPTGRRGLNGYTF. CDR3 DNA: TGTGCCAGCAGCCCGACCGGCCGGAGGGGGCTCAATGGCTACACCTTC.

The chain couples TRBV27 to TRBJ1-6; D might be TRBD1 (6 bases). The germline V and J ends were trimmed by 4 bases and 0 bases, with 13 bases remaining between them. Germline V gives CDR1 MNHEY, CDR2 SMNVEV (reference sequence). The CDR3 is 17 residues long. The CDR3 DNA reads as TGTGCCAGCAGTTCACCACAGGGTCGCTCCTATAATTCACCCCTCCACTTT. This gives the protein CASSSPQGRSYNSPLHF.

The chain is built from TRBV5-6 and TRBJ1-1; D ambiguous. The length of the CDR3 is 16 residues. CDR1 and CDR2 (germline): SGHDT, YYEEEE. V shed 4 bases and J shed 1 base, with 17 bases lying between them. The CDR3 DNA is TGTGCCAGCAGCCCAGATTTGTACGGACGGAACACTGAAGCTTTCTTT. It encodes CASSPDLYGRNTEAFF. Filled out from reference TRBV5-6 and TRBJ1-1, the complete variable domain reads DAGVTQSPTHLIKTRGQQVTLRCSPKSGHDTVSWYQQALGQGPQFIFQYYEEEERQRGNFPDRFSGHQFPNYSSELNVNALLLGDSALYLCASSPDLYGRNTEAFFGQGTRLTVV.

The CDR3 DNA reads TGTGCCAGCTCACCAGGGGGAATTGGTAGCAATCAGCCCCAGCATTTT. It is translated as CASSPGGIGSNQPQHF. V usage is TRBV18 and J usage is TRBJ1-5; D possibly corresponds to TRBD1 (5 bases). V was cut by 2 bases and J by 0 bases, with 11 bases left in between. Germline values: CDR1 KGHSH, CDR2 LQKENI. CDR3 length: 16 amino acids.

The rearrangement uses TRBV6-1 and TRBJ1-2; 7 bases are shared with TRBD1. Trimming at V came to 7 bases and at J to 4 bases, leaving 12 bases not matched to a gene. The CDR3 runs to 15 residues. Germline V gene lookup returns CDR1 MNHNS and CDR2 SASEGT. CDR3 sequence reads: CASITGPAGGYGYTF. The CDR3 DNA reads TGTGCCAGCATCACCGGGCCGGCAGGGGGCTATGGCTACACCTTC.

The genes are TRBV19 and TRBJ2-7; 11 bases fit TRBD1. The CDR3 runs to 14 residues. Germline lookup yields CDR1 LNHDA and CDR2 SQIVND (reference sequence). The V and J ends lost 7 bases and 7 bases, in that order; junction bases with no gene match: 9. CDR3 sequence reads: CASKVGQGVGEQYF. DNA for the CDR3: TGTGCCAGTAAGGTGGGACAGGGGGTGGGGGAGCAGTACTTC. The variable domain in full, completed from reference TRBV19 and TRBJ2-7, reads DGGITQSPKYLFRKEGQNVTLSCEQNLNHDAMYWYRQDPGQGLRLIYYSQIVNDFQKGDIAEGYSVSREKKESFPLTVTSAQKNPTAFYLCASKVGQGVGEQYFGPGTRLTVT.

The chain has TRBV5-1 and TRBJ1-1; D is unresolved. The V gene's germline CDR1 is SGHRS and CDR2 YFSETQ. This CDR3 spans 14 amino acids. V was pared by 1 base and J by 1 base, with 8 bases between. The CDR3 sequence: CASSLLWENTEAFF. CDR3 DNA sequence: TGCGCCAGCAGCTTGCTCTGGGAGAACACTGAAGCTTTCTTT.

J is TRBJ2-5 and V is TRBV5-1, with 10 bases matching TRBD1. The V and J ends lost 4 bases and 4 bases, in that order; junction bases with no gene match: 7. The CDR3 extends over 15 amino acids. Per the germline V gene, CDR1 is SGHRS and CDR2 is YFSETQ. CDR3 DNA sequence: TGCGCCAGCAGCCCTCCGGGACAGGGGCCAGAGACCCAGTACTTC. It specifies CASSPPGQGPETQYF.

The chain links TRBV30 to TRBJ2-7; maybe TRBD2 (5 bases). The CDR3 has 16 amino acids. V lost 8 bases and J 5 bases, leaving 28 bases between the germline ends. Germline V gene data show CDR1 as GTSNPN and CDR2 as SVGIG (reference sequence). CDR3 in amino acids: CAVNGGQEKIFDEQYF. DNA of the CDR3: TGTGCCGTAAACGGCGGGCAGGAAAAGATCTTCGACGAGCAGTACTTC.

The CDR3 sequence is CSVADTNNSPLHF. The CDR3 DNA reads TGCAGCGTTGCGGACACCAATAATTCACCCCTCCACTTT. The chain joins TRBV29-1 to TRBJ1-6; weak D call: TRBD1 (5 bases). Germline V gives CDR1 SQVTM, CDR2 ANQGSEA. The CDR3 sequence is 13 residues long. Trimming left V 4 bases short and J 5 bases short, with 9 bases between.

The chain recombines TRBV5-1 with TRBJ2-5, with a weak D call TRBD1 (5 bases). The CDR3 has 14 residues. Per germline, CDR1 SGHRS and CDR2 YFSETQ. V dropped 3 bases and J dropped 0 bases, with 9 bases sitting between them. The DNA for the CDR3 is TGCGCCAGCAGCTATTCCAGGGACCAAGAGACCCAGTACTTC. The encoded protein is CASSYSRDQETQYF.

The rearrangement links TRBV4-3 to TRBJ2-5; 8 positions match TRBD2. Germline CDR1 reads LGHNA; CDR2 reads YSLEER. The J segment lost 4 bases and the V segment lost 1 base, leaving 8 bases of the junction unmatched. CDR3 length: 16 residues. CDR3 protein: CASSQGSPGGLETQYF. The CDR3 DNA follows: TGCGCCAGCAGCCAAGGCTCGCCGGGGGGGCTAGAGACCCAGTACTTC.

Comments on this clone: The junction differs from germline at one of its ends, possibly a read error. The J gene is TRBJ2-7, the V gene TRBV7-9; 9 bases fit TRBD1. Per germline, CDR1 SEHNR and CDR2 FQNEAQ (reference sequence). The CDR3 is made up of 12 amino acids. CDR3 sequence (DNA): TGTGCCAGCAGCCCCATCGGACAGGGGTCCGGTTTC. Translating it yields CASSPIGQGSGF.

The chain joins TRBV4-1 to TRBJ2-7; no clear D gene. V was cut by 1 base and J by 6 bases, with 10 bases left in between. Germline assignment: CDR1 MGHRA and CDR2 YSYEKL. This CDR3 is built from 13 residues. The CDR3 region has the DNA TGCGCCAGCAGCCAAGCAGTAGGTCGCGAGCAGTACTTC. Translating gives CASSQAVGREQYF.

The chain joins TRBV19 to TRBJ1-2; no definite D call. The CDR3 loop spans 13 amino acids. CDR1 and CDR2 from the germline V gene are LNHDA and SQIVND (reference sequence). V lost 0 bases and J 8 bases, leaving 10 bases between the germline ends. The CDR3 DNA reads as TGTGCCAGTAGTATAGATGGGGAAAGGGGCTACACCTTC. Residues: CASSIDGERGYTF.

This chain connects TRBV7-9 to TRBJ2-7, with 8 bases matching TRBD2. Germline lookup yields CDR1 SEHNR and CDR2 FQNEAQ (reference sequence). V shed 5 bases, J shed 0 bases, and the junction held 9 bases outside the gene matches. CDR3 size: 16 residues. The CDR3 DNA reads TGTGCCAGCAGCCGGGGGGGGTCAGGGAGCTCCTACGAGCAGTACTTC. Amino acids: CASSRGGSGSSYEQYF.

This rearrangement joins TRBV7-8 to TRBJ2-2; 7 bases match TRBD1. The CDR3 runs to 16 residues. V gave up 5 bases and J gave up 5 bases; unmatched junction bases: 11. In germline, CDR1 is SGHVS, CDR2 FQNEAQ. The CDR3 nucleotides are TGTGCCAGCAGCCTCCTGTCGACAGGGCGGACCGGGGAGCTGTTTTTT. Its protein product is CASSLLSTGRTGELFF.